The 10 T cell receptor beta chains below all came from one sample that was sequenced in a study of T-cell reconstitution after alpha-beta-depleted transplantation in children (dated by TCRdb to the mid-2010s). Library method: PCR. The data were produced on an Illumina HiSeq 2500. TCR library preparation used molecular barcoding, with unique molecular identifiers applied to normalize quantification of the TCRbeta repertoire. TCRdb trimmed the raw reads at Q25, called clones with MiXCR and kept productive beta chains. Every distinct CDR3 protein forms one entry, paired with its most common genes and DNA. Across this sample there are about 690,000 distinct CDR3 sequences, with around 17% seen only once. The ten top clones hold over 0.95% of the sample. This specimen consisted of PBMCs from the stem cell graft donor, obtained from the stem cell graft. These receptors all come from a human donor who donated a stem cell graft to a child with acute myeloid leukemia.

V is TRBV12-3 or TRBV12-4 and J is TRBJ2-2; 7 positions match TRBD1. The CDR3 is made up of 16 amino acids. Trimming at V came to 6 bases and at J to 6 bases, leaving 13 bases not matched to a gene. CDR3 DNA sequence: TGTGCCAGCAGACCATTCGGGACAGAAGGTCCCGGGGAGCTGTTTTTT. It yields the protein CASRPFGTEGPGELFF.

This clonotype has ten or more counts. The chain carries TRBV20-1 and TRBJ2-1; TRBD1 matches at 8 bases. Unmatched junction bases numbered 6, after V lost 1 base and J lost 10 bases. Looked up from germline, CDR1 is DFQATT and CDR2 is SNEGSKA (reference sequence). CDR3 length: 13 residues. The CDR3 DNA is TGCAGTGCTAGAGCGGACAGGGTGAGGGAGCAGTTCTTC. Translated: CSARADRVREQFF.

This clonotype was recorded a few times. The V call is TRBV6-5, the J call TRBJ2-7, with D perhaps TRBD2 (5 bases). The V and J ends lost 6 bases and 4 bases respectively, with 16 bases between them. The length of the CDR3 is 14 residues. The germline V gene has CDR1 MNHEY and CDR2 SVGAGI. DNA of the CDR3: TGTGCCAGCAGCCGCTACGCGGGTGAATACGAGCAGTACGTC. As protein: CASSRYAGEYEQYV.

The gene calls are TRBV7-2 and TRBJ2-3; 7 bases are a match to TRBD2. CDR1 and CDR2 from the germline V gene are SGHTA and FQGNSA. V trimming: 3 bases; J trimming: 5 bases; junction bases outside the gene matches: 8. The CDR3 has 15 amino acids. For the CDR3, the DNA is TGTGCCAGCAGCTTTATCCCTAGCGGTGGAGATACGCAGTATTTT. Translating it yields CASSFIPSGGDTQYF.

The table lists this clonotype with a few counts. The chain is built from TRBV20-1 and TRBJ1-4; 8 positions match TRBD1. CDR3 size: 15 residues. CDR1 and CDR2 (germline): DFQATT, SNEGSKA (reference sequence). Trimming cost V 6 bases and J 7 bases; bases outside gene matches: 13. CDR3 residues: CSADVDRGKGEKLFF. The CDR3 DNA sequence: TGCAGTGCCGACGTCGACAGGGGAAAAGGTGAAAAACTGTTTTTT.

This clonotype has a handful of counts. The chain carries TRBV7-2 and TRBJ2-7, with D possibly being TRBD1 or TRBD2 (5 bases each). This CDR3 contains 15 residues. V was clipped by 4 bases and J by 0 bases, with 13 bases between them. Germline assignment: CDR1 SGHTA and CDR2 FQGNSA. The CDR3 is CASSSQGVSSYEQYF. The DNA of the CDR3 is TGTGCCAGCAGCTCTCAGGGAGTGAGCTCCTACGAGCAGTACTTC.

This clonotype appeared a few times. The chain uses TRBV5-5 and TRBJ1-6; D unresolved. V lost 0 bases and J lost 7, with 11 bases in between. Germline V gene lookup returns CDR1 SGHKS and CDR2 YYEKEE (reference sequence). CDR3 length equals 15 residues. CDR3 sequence (DNA): TGTGCCAGCAGCTTGGATCTGCTTGCCAATTCACCCCTCCACTTT. Protein sequence: CASSLDLLANSPLHF.

The rearrangement links TRBV5-1 to TRBJ2-5; 7 bases map to TRBD2. V lost 0 bases and J lost 3; bases outside the gene matches: 11. Germline assignment: CDR1 SGHRS and CDR2 YFSETQ. The CDR3 is 17 amino acids. CDR3 coding DNA: TGCGCCAGCAGCTTGGCCGAGCGGGGCCTCCCGGAAGAGACCCAGTACTTC. This sequence encodes CASSLAERGLPEETQYF.

This clonotype was seen ten or more times. The chain uses TRBV20-1 and TRBJ1-2; TRBD1 might be the D (6 bases). Trimming left V 6 bases short and J 6 bases short, with 17 bases between. The CDR3 is 13 residues long. Germline V gene sequence: CDR1 DFQATT, CDR2 SNEGSKA (reference sequence). The CDR3 DNA sequence: TGCAGTGCACCTTGGCAGGGGCGGCATGGCTACACCTTC. It is translated as CSAPWQGRHGYTF.

This clonotype was detected only a few times. V and J are TRBV20-1 and TRBJ2-5; D is unresolved. The CDR3 covers 12 residues. Germline CDR1 and CDR2: DFQATT and SNEGSKA (reference sequence). V was cut by 5 bases and J by 5 bases, with 12 bases left in between. CDR3 sequence: CSALRVRETQYF. As DNA, the CDR3 is TGCAGTGCTTTAAGAGTTCGGGAGACCCAGTACTTC.